This record looks at one TCR beta chain sequence and its context. These data come from a study of cytomegalovirus exposure and HLA in healthy donors. V gave up 2 bases and J gave up 6 bases; unmatched junction bases: 2. Germline V gives CDR1 SGHRS, CDR2 YFSETQ. CDR3 length: 14 residues. PCR involved 60 Vbeta and 13 Jbeta primers. Using immunoSEQ multiplex PCR, the repertoire was profiled, and TCRdb retains in-frame clones only, with some absent. The data contain roughly 67,000 clones, around three quarters of them singletons. This rearrangement joins TRBV5-1 to TRBJ2-2; TRBD1 aligns across 9 bases. The TCR was taken from a man between 60 and 70 years old in good health and CMV-seropositive. The sample comprised PBMCs. CDR3 residues: CASSLTGGPGELFF. The CDR3 bases are TGCGCCAGCAGCTTAACAGGGGGCCCCGGGGAGCTGTTTTTT.